This T cell receptor beta chain originates from a study of OX40 agonist ivuxolimab in advanced cancers. Overall study context: Cancers in dose escalation were hepatocellular, melanoma, renal cell and head and neck. Three patients responded partially, comprising one with hepatocellular carcinoma and two with cutaneous melanoma. Checkpoint inhibitors had been given previously to 40% of patients.

Study observations and caveats: Circulating CD4+ and CD8+ T cells showed clonal expansion by week 6 at 0.1 to 3.0 mg/kg.

Profiled with immunoSEQ multiplex PCR; TCRdb holds only in-frame clones, not every one. This table has more than 70,000 clones, 89% appearing once. To note about this clone: The target antigen is unknown.

This CDR3 spans 12 amino acids. Trimming at V came to 7 bases and at J to 3 bases, leaving 3 bases not matched to a gene. The germline V gene encodes CDR1 SQVTM and CDR2 ANQGSEA. The chain has TRBV29-1 and TRBJ2-7, with TRBD1 matching over 10 bases. Sequenced material: CD4+ or CD8+ T cells sorted from blood, taken in a trial of the OX40 agonist ivuxolimab. This sequence was found in an adult with an advanced solid tumor such as melanoma, head and neck, liver or kidney cancer. In nucleotides, the CDR3 is TGCAGCGGGGGACAGGGGAACTACGAGCAGTACTTC. It encodes CSGGQGNYEQYF.